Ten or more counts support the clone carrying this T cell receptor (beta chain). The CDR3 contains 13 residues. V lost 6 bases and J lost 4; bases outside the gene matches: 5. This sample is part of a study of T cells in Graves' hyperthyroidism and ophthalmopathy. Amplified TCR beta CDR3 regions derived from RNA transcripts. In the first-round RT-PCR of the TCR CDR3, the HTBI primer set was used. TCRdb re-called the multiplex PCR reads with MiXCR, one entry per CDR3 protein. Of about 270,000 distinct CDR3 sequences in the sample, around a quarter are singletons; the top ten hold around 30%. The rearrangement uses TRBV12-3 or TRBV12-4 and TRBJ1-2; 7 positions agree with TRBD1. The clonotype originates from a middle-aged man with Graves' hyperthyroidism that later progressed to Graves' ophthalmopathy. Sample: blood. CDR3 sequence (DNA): TGTGCCAGCAGCAGACAGGGTTTCTATGGCTACACCTTC. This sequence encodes CASSRQGFYGYTF.